Included here is one T cell receptor (beta chain) sequence, with context. What antigen it recognizes has not been identified. No clone much larger than this one lies a single base away; base qualities are absent. Sequencing was carried out with an Illumina HiSeq 1500. In TCRdb, the public reads were trimmed at Q25 with fastp and aligned with MiXCR, with productive beta chains retained. Rows matching on CDR3 protein sequence are summarized as one entry with the most common DNA and genes. This sample holds some 500,000 distinct CDR3 sequences; around 40% were observed only once. Over 45% of the sample comes from the top ten. V is cut back by 0 bases and J by 7 bases, with 6 bases in the junction unmatched. Measured from the cysteine to the phenylalanine, the CDR3 is 15 residues long. Just the 45-base CDR3 DNA is kept, in frame starting at base 1. CDR1 SGDLS and CDR2 YYNGEE were looked up in the germline V gene.

This sample's treatment or condition label indicates: in vitro stimulation with specific CMV peptide epitopes to enrich CMV-specific T cells. The sample comes from a study of T cell repertoires in cytomegalovirus infection (dated by TCRdb to between 2018 and 2021). Study-wide context: Recently identified HLA-C-restricted CMV epitopes, whose presentation resists viral immunomodulation, were targeted by peptide stimulations together with well-studied HLA-B-restricted epitopes. Donor HLA type was relevant to the analysis, because carriage of CMV infection together with the matching HLA type was indicated by public TCR beta signatures. Study-wide conclusions, independent of this receptor: The ex vivo response was dominated by HLA-C-restricted CMV-specific TCR beta clonotypes, and the single most frequent clonotype in two of eight donors was supplied by these HLA-C-restricted clonotypes. Carriers of CMV infection plus the relevant HLA type were discriminated by the cumulative frequency of public TCR beta family members in the study cohort and in an independent approximately 360-donor cohort.

The TCR was taken from a human donor in good health (CMV status not recorded). Some clones in this sample may be carry-over from other donors' samples. In this chain, TRBV9 is recombined with TRBJ2-1; TRBD2 agrees with 8 junctional bases. Sequenced material: cultured PBMCs, taken from culture after CMV antigen stimulation. The base sequence is TGTGCCAGCAGCGTAGAACTAGCGGCCGGGAATGAGCAGTTCTTC. Its protein is CASSVELAAGNEQFF. Where the CDR3 stops, the reference TRBV9 and TRBJ2-1 genes take over; the full variable domain is DSGVTQTPKHLITATGQRVTLRCSPRSGDLSVYWYQQSLDQGLQFLIQYYNGEERAKGNILERFSAQQFPDLHSELNLSSLELGDSALYFCASSVELAAGNEQFFGPGTRLTVL.